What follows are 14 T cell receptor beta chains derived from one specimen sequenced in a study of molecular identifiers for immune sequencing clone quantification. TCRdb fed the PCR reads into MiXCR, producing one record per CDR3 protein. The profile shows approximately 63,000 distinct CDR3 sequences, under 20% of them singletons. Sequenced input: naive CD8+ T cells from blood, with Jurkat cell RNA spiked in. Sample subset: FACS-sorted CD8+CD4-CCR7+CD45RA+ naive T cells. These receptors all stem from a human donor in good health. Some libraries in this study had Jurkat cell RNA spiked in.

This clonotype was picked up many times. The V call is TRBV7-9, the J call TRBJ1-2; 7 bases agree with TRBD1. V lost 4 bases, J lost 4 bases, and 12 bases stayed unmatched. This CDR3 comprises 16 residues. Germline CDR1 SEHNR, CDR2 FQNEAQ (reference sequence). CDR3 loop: CASSSSTGDALYGYTF. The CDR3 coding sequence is TGTGCCAGCAGCTCAAGCACAGGGGATGCGCTCTATGGCTACACCTTC.

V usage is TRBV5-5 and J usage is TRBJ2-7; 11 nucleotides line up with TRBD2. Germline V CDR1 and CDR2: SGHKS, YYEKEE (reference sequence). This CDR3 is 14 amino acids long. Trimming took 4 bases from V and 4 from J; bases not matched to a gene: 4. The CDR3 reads CASSPLAGGYEQYF. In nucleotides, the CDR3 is TGTGCCAGCAGCCCCTTAGCGGGAGGGTACGAGCAGTACTTC.

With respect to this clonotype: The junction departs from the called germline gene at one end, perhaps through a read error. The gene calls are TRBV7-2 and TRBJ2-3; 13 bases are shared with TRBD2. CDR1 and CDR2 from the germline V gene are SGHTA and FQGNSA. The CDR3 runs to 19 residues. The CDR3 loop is CASSPDSTSGGPYTDTQYF. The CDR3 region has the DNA TGTGCCAGCAGCCCGGATTCGACTAGCGGGGGGCCGTACACAGATACGCAATATTTT.

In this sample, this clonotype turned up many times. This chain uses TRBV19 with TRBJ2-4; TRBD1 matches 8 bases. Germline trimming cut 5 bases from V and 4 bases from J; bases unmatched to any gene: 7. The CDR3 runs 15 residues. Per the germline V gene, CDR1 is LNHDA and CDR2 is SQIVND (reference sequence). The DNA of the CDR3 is TGTGCCAGTAGTGGGGCAGGGGGCGCAAAAAACATTCAGTACTTC. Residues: CASSGAGGAKNIQYF.

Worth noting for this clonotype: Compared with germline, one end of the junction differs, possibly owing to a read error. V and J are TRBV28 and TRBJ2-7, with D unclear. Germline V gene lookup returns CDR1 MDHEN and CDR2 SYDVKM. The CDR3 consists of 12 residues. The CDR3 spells CASSLYAYGQYF. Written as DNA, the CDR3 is TGTGCCAGCAGTTTATACGCCTACGGGCAGTACTTC. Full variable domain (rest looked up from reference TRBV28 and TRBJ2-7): DVKVTQSSRYLVKRTGEKVFLECVQDMDHENMFWYRQDPGLGLRLIYFSYDVKMKEKGDIPEGYSVSREKKERFSLILESASTNQTSMYLCASSLYAYGQYFGPGTRLTVT.

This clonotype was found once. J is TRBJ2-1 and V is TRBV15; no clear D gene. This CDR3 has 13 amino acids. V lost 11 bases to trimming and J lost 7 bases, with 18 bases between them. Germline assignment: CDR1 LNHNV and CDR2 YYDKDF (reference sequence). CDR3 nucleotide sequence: TGTGCCGCCCGCAGAGATATGGGTAATGAGCAGTTCTTC. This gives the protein CAARRDMGNEQFF.

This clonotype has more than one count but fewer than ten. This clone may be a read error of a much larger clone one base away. This CDR3 is CAWSMAGGDEQFF. Here the CDR3 DNA reads TGTGCCTGGAGTATGGCGGGAGGCGATGAGCAGTTCTTC. This chain uses TRBV30 with TRBJ2-1; 8 positions match TRBD2. Germline-derived CDR1 and CDR2 are GTSNPN and SVGIG (reference sequence). The CDR3 sequence is 13 residues long. V lost 2 bases, J lost 8 bases, and 5 bases stayed unmatched.

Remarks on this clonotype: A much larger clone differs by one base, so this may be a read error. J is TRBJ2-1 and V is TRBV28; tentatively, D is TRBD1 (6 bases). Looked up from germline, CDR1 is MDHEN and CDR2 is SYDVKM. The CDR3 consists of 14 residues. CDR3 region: CASSLDSLYNEQSF. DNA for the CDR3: TGTGCCAGCAGTTTGGACAGCTTATACAATGAGCAGTCCTTC.

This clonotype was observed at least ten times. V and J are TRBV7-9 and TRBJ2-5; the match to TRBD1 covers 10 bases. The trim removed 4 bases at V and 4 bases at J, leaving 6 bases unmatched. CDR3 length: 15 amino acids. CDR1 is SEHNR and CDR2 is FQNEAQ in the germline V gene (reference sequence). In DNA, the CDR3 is TGTGCCAGCAGCTCAACGGGGACAGGGGTAGAGACCCAGTACTTC. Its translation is CASSSTGTGVETQYF.

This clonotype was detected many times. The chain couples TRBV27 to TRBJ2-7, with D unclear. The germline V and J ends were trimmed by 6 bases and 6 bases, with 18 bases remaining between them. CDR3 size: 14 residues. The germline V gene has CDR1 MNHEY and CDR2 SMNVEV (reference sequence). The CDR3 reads CASSSSPTRTEQYF. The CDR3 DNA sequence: TGTGCCAGCAGCTCTAGTCCCACCCGGACCGAGCAGTACTTC.

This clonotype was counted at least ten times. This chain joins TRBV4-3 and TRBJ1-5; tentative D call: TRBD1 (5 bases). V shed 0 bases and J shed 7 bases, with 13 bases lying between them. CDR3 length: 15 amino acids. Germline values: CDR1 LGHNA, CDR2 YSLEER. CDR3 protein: CASSQDRGKGQPQHF. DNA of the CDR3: TGCGCCAGCAGCCAAGATCGGGGGAAGGGGCAGCCCCAGCATTTT.

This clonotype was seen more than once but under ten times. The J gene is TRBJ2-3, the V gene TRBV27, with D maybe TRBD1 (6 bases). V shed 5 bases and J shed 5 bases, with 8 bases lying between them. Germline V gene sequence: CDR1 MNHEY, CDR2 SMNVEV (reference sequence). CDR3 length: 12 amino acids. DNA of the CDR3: TGTGCCAGCAGTCTCAGGGGAGATACGCAGTATTTT. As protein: CASSLRGDTQYF.

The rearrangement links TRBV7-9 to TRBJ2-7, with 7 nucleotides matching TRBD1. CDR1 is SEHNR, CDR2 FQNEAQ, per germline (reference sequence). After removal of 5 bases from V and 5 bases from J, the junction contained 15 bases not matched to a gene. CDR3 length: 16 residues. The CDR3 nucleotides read TGTGCCAGCAGCCACAATCGACAGGGCGAGGGCCACGAGCAGTACTTC. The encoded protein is CASSHNRQGEGHEQYF. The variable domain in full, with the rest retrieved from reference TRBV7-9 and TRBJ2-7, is DTGVSQNPRHKITKRGQNVTFRCDPISEHNRLYWYRQTLGQGPEFLTYFQNEAQLEKSRLLSDRFSAERPKGSFSTLEIQRTEQGDSAMYLCASSHNRQGEGHEQYFGPGTRLTVT.

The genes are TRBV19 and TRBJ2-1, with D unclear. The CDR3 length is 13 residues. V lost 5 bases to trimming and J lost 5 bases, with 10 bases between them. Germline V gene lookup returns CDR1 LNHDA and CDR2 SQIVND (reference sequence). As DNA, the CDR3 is TGTGCCAGTAGTCTCTCTAGAAACAATGAGCAGTTCTTC. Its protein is CASSLSRNNEQFF. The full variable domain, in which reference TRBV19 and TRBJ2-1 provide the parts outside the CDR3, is DGGITQSPKYLFRKEGQNVTLSCEQNLNHDAMYWYRQDPGQGLRLIYYSQIVNDFQKGDIAEGYSVSREKKESFPLTVTSAQKNPTAFYLCASSLSRNNEQFFGPGTRLTVL.